The 27 T cell receptor beta chains below all came from one sample that was sequenced in a study of blood T cell repertoires in COVID-19. Repertoires were generated with immunoSEQ multiplex PCR, while TCRdb's copy carries only in-frame clones and drops some. This table holds a few hundred thousand clones, more than 65% found once. Material for sequencing was peripheral blood. Every receptor here comes from a man aged 50 or older with active or convalescent COVID-19.

The genes are TRBV19 and TRBJ2-2, with 7 bases matching TRBD2. CDR3 length: 14 residues. Germline assignment: CDR1 LNHDA and CDR2 SQIVND (reference sequence). Trimming at V came to 7 bases and at J to 6 bases, leaving 8 bases not matched to a gene. The CDR3 protein is CASKRDSGAGELFF. As DNA, the CDR3 is TGTGCCAGTAAGCGGGACTCCGGTGCCGGGGAGCTGTTTTTT. The whole variable domain, filled in from reference TRBV19 and TRBJ2-2, reads DGGITQSPKYLFRKEGQNVTLSCEQNLNHDAMYWYRQDPGQGLRLIYYSQIVNDFQKGDIAEGYSVSREKKESFPLTVTSAQKNPTAFYLCASKRDSGAGELFFGEGSRLTVL.

The chain couples TRBV7-2 to TRBJ1-6, with TRBD1 matching 7 bases. Looked up from germline, CDR1 is SGHTA and CDR2 is FQGNSA. V shed 5 bases, J shed 8 bases, and the junction held 9 bases outside the gene matches. This CDR3 spans 15 amino acids. Written as DNA, the CDR3 is TGTGCCAGCAGCCTAGGTGACAGGGCTCATTCACCCCTCCACTTT. This codes for CASSLGDRAHSPLHF.

A single count supports this clone. V and J are TRBV19 and TRBJ2-1; TRBD2 is a possible D gene (5 bases). From germline, CDR1 is LNHDA and CDR2 SQIVND (reference sequence). Deletions cut 6 bases from V and 3 bases from J, with 9 bases between. The CDR3 sequence is 13 residues long. CDR3 loop: CASSAGHYNEQFF. As DNA, the CDR3 is TGTGCCAGTAGCGCGGGCCACTACAATGAGCAGTTCTTC.

CDR3: CASSWVQGTEKLFF. For the CDR3, the DNA is TGCGCCAGCAGCTGGGTACAGGGGACTGAAAAACTGTTTTTT. The chain carries TRBV5-1 and TRBJ1-4; 7 positions agree with TRBD1. Germline V gene data show CDR1 as SGHRS and CDR2 as YFSETQ. The CDR3 is 14 residues long. The V gene end was trimmed by 3 bases and the J gene end by 7 bases; junction bases not matched to a gene: 6.

This chain links TRBV5-5 with TRBJ2-1; maybe TRBD2 (5 bases). V lost 4 bases to trimming and J lost 10 bases, with 21 bases between them. This CDR3 has 15 amino acids. Germline V CDR1 and CDR2: SGHKS, YYEKEE (reference sequence). CDR3 nucleotide sequence: TGTGCCAGCAGCCCAGAGCCCTCCTACGGAGGCGAGCAGTTCTTC. This encodes CASSPEPSYGGEQFF.

This chain connects TRBV18 to TRBJ1-1; no definite D call. With 2 bases removed from V and 10 bases from J, the gap between germline ends came to 14 bases. Looked up from germline, CDR1 is KGHSH and CDR2 is LQKENI. The CDR3 length is 13 residues. In DNA form, the CDR3 reads TGTGCCAGCTCACCAAGTGAGGGCTCCGGAGCTTTCTTT. Translated: CASSPSEGSGAFF.

This rearrangement joins TRBV29-1 to TRBJ1-1; 9 bases are a match to TRBD1. The germline CDR1 and CDR2 sequences are SQVTM and ANQGSEA. After removal of 1 base from V and 2 bases from J, the junction contained 2 bases not matched to a gene. CDR3 length equals 14 residues. CDR3: CSVEVGQGNTEAFF. Written as DNA, the CDR3 is TGCAGCGTTGAAGTGGGACAGGGAAACACTGAAGCTTTCTTT. Full variable domain (rest looked up from reference TRBV29-1 and TRBJ1-1): SAVISQKPSRDICQRGTSLTIQCQVDSQVTMMFWYRQQPGQSLTLIATANQGSEATYESGFVIDKFPISRPNLTFSTLTVSNMSPEDSSIYLCSVEVGQGNTEAFFGQGTRLTVV.

The rearrangement uses TRBV28 and TRBJ2-1, with TRBD2 identical over 11 bases. The CDR3 has 17 amino acids. The trim removed 5 bases at V and 1 base at J, leaving 7 bases unmatched. Germline V gene sequence: CDR1 MDHEN, CDR2 SYDVKM. The CDR3 DNA reads TGTGCCAGCAGTCCCCCGGGACTAGCGGCATCCTACAATGAGCAGTTCTTC. Translation: CASSPPGLAASYNEQFF.

This clone was counted between two and nine times. This chain uses TRBV7-8 with TRBJ1-6; 11 bases fit TRBD1. V trimming: 1 base; J trimming: 7 bases; junction bases outside the gene matches: 3. Germline V gene data show CDR1 as SGHVS and CDR2 as FQNEAQ. CDR3 size: 16 residues. The CDR3 loop is CASSLEDRGLNSPLHF. CDR3 coding DNA: TGTGCCAGCAGCTTAGAGGACAGGGGGCTGAATTCACCCCTCCACTTT.

The rearrangement joins TRBV7-9 to TRBJ2-7, with a tentative D call TRBD2 (6 bases). Germline loops: CDR1 SEHNR, CDR2 FQNEAQ (reference sequence). This CDR3 is built from 14 residues. Trimming left V 5 bases short and J 5 bases short, with 16 bases between. The CDR3 bases are TGTGCCAGCAGCCCCGGACTGGGAGGCAACGAGCAGTACGTC. Its protein is CASSPGLGGNEQYV.

The gene calls are TRBV10-3 and TRBJ2-5; 15 bases are shared with TRBD2. Germline CDR1 ENHRY, CDR2 SYGVKD. Trimming at V came to 6 bases and at J to 1 base, leaving 6 bases not matched to a gene. The CDR3 spans 17 residues. The CDR3 nucleotides read TGTGCCATCAGAACGGGACTAGCGGGAGGTCCCCAAGAGACCCAGTACTTC. It is translated as CAIRTGLAGGPQETQYF.

This rearrangement joins TRBV6-2 or TRBV6-3 to TRBJ2-1, with TRBD2 identical over 10 bases. Germline CDR1 reads MNHEY; CDR2 reads SVGEGT. Trimming took 5 bases from V and 4 from J; bases not matched to a gene: 17. The CDR3 extends over 19 amino acids. CDR3 amino acids: CASSTFVLAGVSRYNEQFF. The CDR3 DNA is TGTGCCAGCAGTACCTTCGTCCTAGCGGGAGTAAGTAGGTACAATGAGCAGTTCTTC.

The chain joins TRBV5-1 to TRBJ2-5; D possibly corresponds to TRBD1 (6 bases). Trimming took 4 bases from V and 1 from J, leaving 14 bases between them. Germline V CDR1 and CDR2: SGHRS, YFSETQ. This CDR3 contains 15 residues. The CDR3, as DNA: TGCGCCAGCAGCCAGCCACAGGGCCCCCAAGAGACCCAGTACTTC. Its protein product is CASSQPQGPQETQYF.

This clone was observed once. The V call is TRBV4-2, the J call TRBJ2-1, with D unclear. Deletions cut 1 base from V and 0 bases from J, with 10 bases between. The CDR3 runs to 16 residues. Germline V CDR1 and CDR2: LGHNA, YNFKEQ. The CDR3 DNA is TGTGCCAGCAGCCAAGCGACTCCCAGCTCCTACAATGAGCAGTTCTTC. It yields the protein CASSQATPSSYNEQFF.

The chain uses TRBV27 and TRBJ1-1, with 11 bases lining up with TRBD1. The junction had 10 bases not matched to a gene; V was cut back by 3 bases and J by 1 base. This CDR3 is built from 18 residues. Germline values: CDR1 MNHEY, CDR2 SMNVEV (reference sequence). Written as DNA, the CDR3 is TGTGCCAGCAGTTTGTACGCGGGACAGGGGGTAAAGAACACTGAAGCTTTCTTT. As protein: CASSLYAGQGVKNTEAFF.

This clone turned up a few times. The chain combines TRBV11-2 with TRBJ2-5; 9 bases fit TRBD2. Losses at the gene ends were 4 bases for V and 0 bases for J; bases not matched to a gene: 6. The CDR3 loop spans 16 amino acids. Germline CDR1 reads SGHAT; CDR2 reads FQNNGV. In DNA form, the CDR3 reads TGTGCCAGCAGCTCCCTAGCGGGGAACAACCAAGAGACCCAGTACTTC. It codes for CASSSLAGNNQETQYF.

This chain connects TRBV2 to TRBJ1-1; 7 bases match TRBD1. The trim removed 2 bases at V and 5 bases at J, leaving 5 bases unmatched. The CDR3 is 14 residues long. The V gene's germline CDR1 is SNHLY and CDR2 FYNNEI. For the CDR3, the DNA is TGTGCCAGCAGTGAACAGGGGGTGGGTACTGAAGCTTTCTTT. It yields the protein CASSEQGVGTEAFF.

The rearrangement joins TRBV25-1 to TRBJ1-2; TRBD1 matches at 9 bases. The CDR3 sequence is 15 residues long. Per germline, CDR1 MGHDK and CDR2 SYGVNS. V lost 4 bases, J lost 5 bases, and 8 bases stayed unmatched. The CDR3 spells CASSGGQGETYGYTF. The CDR3 DNA is TGTGCCAGCAGTGGGGGACAGGGAGAAACATATGGCTACACCTTC.

CDR3 DNA: TGCGCCAGCAGCCTAGGTCGAAACTATGGCTACACCTTC. It codes for CASSLGRNYGYTF. This sequence joins TRBV5-1 and TRBJ1-2; no definite D call. The CDR3 is 13 residues long. The germline V gene encodes CDR1 SGHRS and CDR2 YFSETQ. The V gene lost 4 bases and the J gene lost 2 bases, with 9 bases spanning the gap.

This sequence joins TRBV7-9 and TRBJ2-7; perhaps TRBD1 as D (6 bases). The germline gives CDR1 SEHNR, CDR2 FQNEAQ (reference sequence). V lost 0 bases, J lost 0 bases, and 6 bases lay in between. The CDR3 is made up of 14 amino acids. DNA of the CDR3: TGTGCCAGCAGCTTAGCGGACAGCTCCTACGAGCAGTACTTC. This gives the protein CASSLADSSYEQYF. Based on the CDR3 plus reference TRBV7-9 and TRBJ2-7, the full variable domain is DTGVSQNPRHKITKRGQNVTFRCDPISEHNRLYWYRQTLGQGPEFLTYFQNEAQLEKSRLLSDRFSAERPKGSFSTLEIQRTEQGDSAMYLCASSLADSSYEQYFGPGTRLTVT.

A single count supports this clone. The chain employs TRBV6-2 or TRBV6-3 and TRBJ2-5; 10 bases are shared with TRBD2. Per germline, CDR1 MNHEY and CDR2 SVGEGT. Losses at the gene ends were 4 bases for V and 5 bases for J; bases not matched to a gene: 13. This CDR3 has 17 residues. The CDR3 is CASSFDFRAGGKETQYF. The CDR3 nucleotides read TGTGCCAGCAGTTTCGACTTTAGAGCGGGAGGGAAGGAGACCCAGTACTTC.

V gene TRBV10-3 combines with J gene TRBJ1-4; 7 bases align to TRBD1. CDR1 is ENHRY and CDR2 is SYGVKD in the germline V gene. J lost 5 bases, V lost 10 bases, and 4 bases had no gene match. This CDR3 region has 12 residues. The CDR3 DNA reads TGTGCCACAGGGACAGCGAATGAAAAACTGTTTTTT. This encodes CATGTANEKLFF.

This CDR3 is CASSFSSPGQGGYGYTF. In DNA, the CDR3 is TGTGCCAGCAGTTTTAGCTCCCCGGGACAGGGCGGCTATGGCTACACCTTC. The chain recombines TRBV27 with TRBJ1-2; 9 positions match TRBD1. The V and J ends lost 3 bases and 4 bases, in that order; junction bases with no gene match: 12. This CDR3 contains 17 residues. The germline V gene encodes CDR1 MNHEY and CDR2 SMNVEV (reference sequence).

This clone was counted many times. The genes are TRBV7-9 and TRBJ2-7, with D possibly TRBD1 on 5 matching bases. V was trimmed by 5 bases and J by 3 bases, leaving 14 bases between them. The length of the CDR3 is 14 residues. Germline V gene sequence: CDR1 SEHNR, CDR2 FQNEAQ (reference sequence). CDR3 bases: TGTGCCAGCAGCGGTACGGCAGGGCACTACGAGCAGTACTTC. It translates to CASSGTAGHYEQYF.

The J gene is TRBJ2-7, the V gene TRBV28; 7 nucleotides align to TRBD2. The CDR3 contains 15 residues. The germline V gene encodes CDR1 MDHEN and CDR2 SYDVKM. The J segment lost 3 bases and the V segment lost 6 bases, leaving 11 bases of the junction unmatched. CDR3 residues: CASRKNTGRIYEQYF. The CDR3 DNA sequence: TGTGCCAGCAGGAAGAACACCGGGAGGATCTACGAGCAGTACTTC. Full variable domain (missing parts from reference TRBV28 and TRBJ2-7): DVKVTQSSRYLVKRTGEKVFLECVQDMDHENMFWYRQDPGLGLRLIYFSYDVKMKEKGDIPEGYSVSREKKERFSLILESASTNQTSMYLCASRKNTGRIYEQYFGPGTRLTVT.

The chain joins TRBV2 to TRBJ2-7, with D maybe TRBD1 (5 bases). This CDR3 region has 12 residues. Germline values: CDR1 SNHLY, CDR2 FYNNEI. The germline V and J ends were trimmed by 8 bases and 4 bases, with 12 bases remaining between them. CDR3 region: CASGSQEYEQYV. CDR3 coding DNA: TGTGCCAGCGGCTCACAGGAATACGAGCAGTACGTC.

A single count supports this clone. The rearrangement uses TRBV28 and TRBJ1-5; D possibly corresponds to TRBD1 (5 bases). The germline V gene encodes CDR1 MDHEN and CDR2 SYDVKM. CDR3 length: 16 residues. Trimming took off 3 bases at V and 7 bases at J, with 19 bases between the two ends. The CDR3 bases are TGTGCCAGCAGTTTCGGCGGGGACCCCGGGGCACAGCCCCAGCATTTT. Residues: CASSFGGDPGAQPQHF.